This T cell receptor (beta chain) was identified in a study of immunodeficiency (dated by TCRdb to about 2019). In the study overall: Repertoire analysis was done to look for VDJ recombination defects and oligoclonality. Here is what the overall study found, with its caveats: In the entropy comparisons of patients against healthy controls, patients were shown as n=3 (open circles), and an effect of thymic development was suggested only as a possibility. Compared with control CD8+ T cells, patient CD8+ T cells had restricted TRB V-J pairing and reduced productive entropy. Based on top-100 and total clonotype frequencies, severe oligoclonality was found in patient CD8+ T cells but not in patient CD4+ T cells.

This clone appeared a single time. Its antigen is still unknown. Base qualities are not at hand, and no much larger clone is one base apart. The CDR3 runs 14 residues from the cysteine to the phenylalanine. The entry retains the CDR3 DNA only, 42 bases that are in frame from base 1. Between the V and J ends, shortened by 2 bases and 6 bases respectively, the junction contains 12 bases. The germline V gene gives CDR1 as SGHDT and CDR2 as YYEEEE. Before TCR sequencing, CD3+CD8+ T cells were sorted out of fresh PBMCs. Genomic DNA was extracted with the QIAamp DNA Blood Mini Kit and sent for immunoSEQ repertoire analysis. A standard quantity of genomic DNA template was used for amplification of CDR3 regions by multiplex PCR. The PCR products underwent sequencing on an Illumina platform. Per the source publication's procedure: Sequences were aligned to a reference, with V, D and J gene definitions taken from IMGT. To get rid of PCR and sequencing errors, closely related sequences were merged using a nearest-neighbor clustering algorithm. V, D and J usage in productive unique and total sequences was analyzed using ImmunoSEQ Analyzer tools and R version 3.6.1. What TCRdb holds here is the immuneACCESS table cut down to in-frame rearrangements. Part of the clones is not present; checked against another copy, under half of the missing clones reflect an unresolved V gene, and the others are unexplained. From that table come the V and J calls and clone size; the DNA was used to work out D and trimming. The sample table shows approximately 3,500 clones, and about 89% are seen once. The top ten clonotypes cover around 12% of the sample.

The chain uses TRBV5-6 and TRBJ1-5, with TRBD1 as a weak D call on 6 bases. The clonotype was recovered from a human donor in good health. Sequenced input: CD8+ T cells from blood. The CDR3 protein: CASSLGGGGQPQHF. The DNA sequence is as follows: TGTGCCAGCAGCTTAGGGGGGGGCGGTCAGCCCCAGCATTTT.